These 15 T cell receptor beta chains came from one sample sequenced in a study of T cell responses to AZD1222 COVID-19 vaccine. Libraries were prepared by immunoSEQ multiplex PCR; TCRdb keeps only in-frame clonotypes and omits some of them. The sample shows roughly 140,000 clones, 70% to 90% of them seen only once. The specimen comprised peripheral blood, sampled after recovery from COVID-19. The receptors derive from an adult who had recovered from COVID-19.

This rearrangement joins TRBV7-3 to TRBJ2-3; 10 bases match TRBD2. This CDR3 spans 17 amino acids. Germline V lookup: CDR1 SGHTA, CDR2 FQGTGA. V was pared by 5 bases and J by 3 bases, with 11 bases of the junction left unmatched. This chain's CDR3 is CASSRAGGPKSTDTQYF. In DNA form, the CDR3 reads TGTGCCAGCAGCCGAGCGGGGGGGCCTAAATCGACAGATACGCAGTATTTT.

There are a few counts of this clone. The identical CDR3 is also encoded by other nucleotide sequences in the sample. CDR3 in amino acids: CASSELGQGSYEQYF. The CDR3 nucleotides are TGTGCCAGCAGTGAATTGGGACAGGGGTCCTACGAGCAGTACTTC. This chain uses TRBV2 with TRBJ2-7, with 10 nucleotides matching TRBD1. V was pared by 2 bases and J by 1 base, with 2 bases of the junction left unmatched. This CDR3 is 15 amino acids long. Germline V lookup: CDR1 SNHLY, CDR2 FYNNEI.

This clone appeared a single time. This chain links TRBV5-4 with TRBJ2-2; 8 nucleotides match TRBD2. Germline V gives CDR1 SGHNT, CDR2 YYREEE (reference sequence). V lost 0 bases, J lost 7 bases, and 2 bases stayed unmatched. This CDR3 has 14 residues. CDR3 nucleotide sequence: TGTGCCAGCAGCTTGGTGACTAGCGACGGGGAGCTGTTTTTT. This sequence encodes CASSLVTSDGELFF.

In its sample, this clone was seen a few times. In nucleotides, the CDR3 is TGTGCCAGCAGCTTAGTGTCTACAGGGTCCTCCTACGAGCAGTACTTC. This codes for CASSLVSTGSSYEQYF. The chain uses TRBV7-9 and TRBJ2-7; D possibly corresponds to TRBD1 (6 bases). Trimming cost V 1 base and J 0 bases, with 13 bases left between them. The CDR3 runs to 16 residues. Germline-derived CDR1 and CDR2 are SEHNR and FQNEAQ (reference sequence).

The rearrangement joins TRBV10-1 to TRBJ1-5; maybe TRBD1 (6 bases). V gave up 0 bases and J gave up 7 bases, with 19 bases separating them. Germline loops: CDR1 WNHNN, CDR2 SYGVQD (reference sequence). This CDR3 contains 17 residues. The CDR3 coding sequence is TGCGCCAGCAGTGAGTCCGCGGGGGCAAGTGGAGGACAGCCCCAGCATTTT. Its protein product is CASSESAGASGGQPQHF.

This clone came up a few times. The chain recombines TRBV5-4 with TRBJ2-1; D might be TRBD2 (7 bases). The CDR3 runs to 14 residues. Trimming took off 0 bases at V and 7 bases at J, with 11 bases between the two ends. CDR1 is SGHNT, CDR2 YYREEE, per germline (reference sequence). The CDR3 sequence is CASSLVGGQNEQFF. The CDR3 bases are TGTGCCAGCAGCTTGGTGGGGGGGCAGAATGAGCAGTTCTTC.

The chain joins TRBV28 to TRBJ1-1; 9 bases map to TRBD1. The CDR3 runs 13 residues. Trimming at V came to 10 bases and at J to 6 bases, leaving 9 bases not matched to a gene. Germline-derived CDR1 and CDR2 are MDHEN and SYDVKM. For the CDR3, the DNA is TGTGCCACTGAGGACAGGGGAAGGGCTGAAGCTTTCTTT. As protein: CATEDRGRAEAFF.

Written as DNA, the CDR3 is TGTGCCAGCAGCTCCACAGGTCTCGCCCTCTCCTACGAGCAGTACTTC. Protein: CASSSTGLALSYEQYF. The chain employs TRBV5-4 and TRBJ2-7; D is possibly TRBD1 (5 bases). The germline V gene encodes CDR1 SGHNT and CDR2 YYREEE (reference sequence). CDR3 size: 16 residues. V was pared by 3 bases and J by 0 bases, with 16 bases between.

Comments on this clone: The sample has other DNA sequences that encode this CDR3 too. V is TRBV27 and J is TRBJ2-7; 7 nucleotides match TRBD1. CDR1 and CDR2 (germline): MNHEY, SMNVEV (reference sequence). The CDR3 is 12 amino acids. V dropped 8 bases and J dropped 0; count of bases not matched to a gene: 1. CDR3 amino acids: CASRDSSYEQYF. The CDR3, as DNA: TGTGCCAGCCGGGACAGCTCCTACGAGCAGTACTTC.

The CDR3 bases are TGCGCCAGCAGCTTGGGAATCGGAGATTATGGCTACACCTTC. Its protein is CASSLGIGDYGYTF. This chain joins TRBV5-1 and TRBJ1-2; D gene ambiguous. CDR3 length: 14 residues. Trimming took 0 bases from V and 5 from J, leaving 11 bases between them. Germline V CDR1 and CDR2: SGHRS, YFSETQ.

This clone was detected only a few times. This chain links TRBV3-1 (or the pseudogene TRBV3-2) with TRBJ1-2; no definite D call. CDR1 and CDR2 from the germline V gene are LGHDT and YNNKEL (reference sequence). The V gene lost 4 bases and the J gene lost 10 bases, with 10 bases spanning the gap. The CDR3 spans 11 residues. CDR3 bases: TGTGCCAGCAGCCGCTTTGAGACCTACACCTTC. As protein: CASSRFETYTF.

V and J are TRBV11-1 and TRBJ1-1; the D is unclear. CDR3 length: 13 residues. Trimming left V 5 bases short and J 2 bases short, with 9 bases between. Germline lookup yields CDR1 SGHAT and CDR2 FQDESV (reference sequence). CDR3 amino acids: CASSLDHNTEAFF. The CDR3 nucleotides are TGTGCCAGCAGCCTCGACCATAACACTGAAGCTTTCTTT.

The chain recombines TRBV28 with TRBJ2-3, with TRBD2 matching over 10 bases. Germline lookup yields CDR1 MDHEN and CDR2 SYDVKM. V dropped 5 bases and J dropped 0; count of bases not matched to a gene: 5. The CDR3 totals 16 residues. The CDR3 loop reads CASSLGLAASTDTQYF. DNA of the CDR3: TGTGCCAGCAGTCTCGGACTAGCGGCTAGCACAGATACGCAGTATTTT.

The CDR3 region has the DNA TGTGCCATTAAACCCCCCCTTATCAATGGCTACACCTTC. This translates into CAIKPPLINGYTF. This rearrangement joins TRBV7-3 to TRBJ1-2, with D unresolved. Germline V gives CDR1 SGHTA, CDR2 FQGTGA. The length of the CDR3 is 13 residues. The V end was cut by 10 bases, the J end by 6 bases, with 18 bases between.

V and J are TRBV7-2 and TRBJ1-1; D might be TRBD1 (5 bases). The CDR3 totals 15 residues. V shed 0 bases and J shed 1 base, with 9 bases lying between them. Germline loops: CDR1 SGHTA, CDR2 FQGNSA. Here the CDR3 reads CASSLARGPNTEAFF. The DNA of the CDR3 is TGTGCCAGCAGCTTAGCCCGGGGACCGAACACTGAAGCTTTCTTT.